This T cell receptor (beta chain) emerged from a study of CD8+ T cells in alopecia areata. Investigators isolated RNA and reverse transcribed it into cDNA to act as the sequencing template. The table came from immunoSEQ multiplex PCR; TCRdb's copy has only in-frame clones and leaves some out. The repertoire has about 180,000 clones, approximately 53% of them found once; the top ten carry 11%. The treatment is: oral pan-JAK inhibitor, 5-10 mg twice daily. Sequencing used CD8+ T cells sorted from blood, obtained at week 24, from a patient treated with tofacitinib. The receptor's source is a human donor with alopecia areata.

The CDR3 DNA follows: TGTGCCTGGAGCAAGAACCCCGAGGAAGCTTTCTTT. Its protein is CAWSKNPEEAFF. This chain joins TRBV30 and TRBJ1-1; no firm D call. Germline CDR1 and CDR2: GTSNPN and SVGIG (reference sequence). The CDR3 covers 12 residues. V was trimmed by 3 bases and J by 8 bases, leaving 13 bases between them. Full variable domain (rest looked up from reference TRBV30 and TRBJ1-1): SQTIHQWPATLVQPVGSPLSLECTVEGTSNPNLYWYRQAAGRGLQLLFYSVGIGQISSEVPQNLSASRPQDRQFILSSKKLLLSDSGFYLCAWSKNPEEAFFGQGTRLTVV.